This TCR beta chain emerged from a study of early T cells in non-severe SARS-CoV-2 infection. CDR1 SGHTA and CDR2 FQGNSA come from the germline V gene. Deletions cut 1 base from V and 0 bases from J, with 14 bases between. The CDR3 contains 17 residues. TCRdb processed the 5' RACE reads anew with MiXCR; each CDR3 protein has one entry. The table includes 53,000 or so distinct CDR3 sequences, around 12% detected once. The sample holds a few counts of this clonotype. The receptor was isolated from an adult who was a healthcare worker with PCR-confirmed SARS-CoV-2 infection or an uninfected control (not recorded which). This sequence joins TRBV7-2 and TRBJ2-3; D possibly corresponds to TRBD2 (6 bases). The material sequenced was whole blood, taken at baseline. The CDR3 loop reads CASSLVVSGTSTDTQYF. The CDR3 DNA reads as TGTGCCAGCAGCTTAGTTGTTAGCGGAACTAGCACAGATACGCAGTATTTT.